These 11 T cell receptor beta chains were sequenced from one sample in a study of cytomegalovirus exposure and HLA in healthy donors. PCR amplification relied on 60 Vbeta primers (plus 13 Jbeta primers). Libraries were prepared by immunoSEQ multiplex PCR; TCRdb keeps only in-frame clonotypes and omits some of them. The table records over 150,000 clones, 80% of them present only once. The sequencing input was PBMCs. The source is a woman between 50 and 59 years old in good health and CMV-seronegative.

This rearrangement joins TRBV5-1 to TRBJ2-6; 11 bases are a match to TRBD1. Germline-derived CDR1 and CDR2 are SGHRS and YFSETQ. Losses at the gene ends were 0 bases for V and 0 bases for J; bases not matched to a gene: 5. The CDR3 sequence is 19 residues long. CDR3 sequence (DNA): TGCGCCAGCAGCTTGGCCTTGGGGACAGGGGGCTCTGGGGCCAACGTCCTGACTTTC. Translation: CASSLALGTGGSGANVLTF.

The chain has TRBV27 and TRBJ2-7, with 9 positions matching TRBD1. The CDR3 runs 15 residues. The germline V gene has CDR1 MNHEY and CDR2 SMNVEV (reference sequence). J was trimmed by 0 bases and V by 5 bases; bases with no gene match: 5. CDR3 residues: CASSDRGWSSYEQYF. As DNA, the CDR3 is TGTGCCAGCAGTGACAGGGGGTGGTCCTCCTACGAGCAGTACTTC.

The genes are TRBV10-3 and TRBJ1-2, with D possibly being TRBD1 (5 bases). The V and J ends lost 8 bases and 4 bases respectively, with 14 bases between them. The CDR3 extends over 13 amino acids. Germline lookup yields CDR1 ENHRY and CDR2 SYGVKD. The CDR3 region has the DNA TGTGCCATCGAAGCCAGGGAAGGCTATGGCTACACCTTC. Translating it yields CAIEAREGYGYTF.

The chain links TRBV7-2 to TRBJ2-1, with 7 bases aligning to TRBD2. This CDR3 comprises 12 residues. The J segment lost 13 bases and the V segment lost 5 bases, leaving 8 bases of the junction unmatched. Germline assignment: CDR1 SGHTA and CDR2 FQGNSA. The CDR3 coding sequence is TGTGCCAGCAGCCCGGGACTAACCGGACAGTTCTTC. Translation: CASSPGLTGQFF.

V and J are TRBV29-1 and TRBJ2-1; TRBD2 aligns across 8 bases. Germline V gene data show CDR1 as SQVTM and CDR2 as ANQGSEA. The junction had 4 bases not matched to a gene; V was cut back by 3 bases and J by 6 bases. The CDR3 is 13 residues long. The CDR3 loop is CSVDSAGGNEQFF. DNA for the CDR3: TGCAGCGTTGATAGCGCGGGGGGCAATGAGCAGTTCTTC.

The chain employs TRBV7-9 and TRBJ2-5, with 8 bases aligning to TRBD1. Trimming cost V 0 bases and J 4 bases; bases outside gene matches: 7. Germline assignment: CDR1 SEHNR and CDR2 FQNEAQ (reference sequence). The CDR3 sequence is 16 residues long. This chain's CDR3 is CASSLARTGGVETQYF. CDR3 in DNA: TGTGCCAGCAGCTTAGCGAGAACAGGGGGAGTAGAGACCCAGTACTTC.

The V gene is TRBV10-2, the J gene TRBJ2-7, with 10 bases aligning to TRBD2. CDR1 and CDR2 (germline): WSHSY, SAAADI. After removal of 3 bases from V and 6 bases from J, the junction contained 5 bases not matched to a gene. The CDR3 extends over 14 amino acids. Here the CDR3 reads CASSDPGLAAEQYF. The DNA for the CDR3 is TGCGCCAGCAGTGACCCCGGACTAGCGGCCGAGCAGTACTTC.

The chain combines TRBV7-2 with TRBJ1-2; TRBD1 agrees at 8 bases. V shed 0 bases, J shed 5 bases, and the junction held 5 bases outside the gene matches. CDR3 length: 15 amino acids. Germline V gene sequence: CDR1 SGHTA, CDR2 FQGNSA. The CDR3 nucleotides read TGTGCCAGCAGCTTAGCCCAGGGGGCAGGGTATGGCTACACCTTC. As protein: CASSLAQGAGYGYTF.

V gene TRBV10-1 combines with J gene TRBJ2-1, with D possibly TRBD2 on 6 matching bases. Germline assignment: CDR1 WNHNN and CDR2 SYGVQD (reference sequence). V lost 0 bases and J lost 9, with 24 bases in between. CDR3 length: 18 residues. This chain's CDR3 is CASSESSGLGRGNREQFF. The DNA for the CDR3 is TGCGCCAGCAGTGAGTCGAGCGGATTGGGGCGGGGTAATCGTGAGCAGTTCTTC.

This chain links TRBV25-1 with TRBJ2-5; weak D call: TRBD1 (6 bases). Trimming removed 4 bases from V and 13 bases from J, with 19 bases in between. The CDR3 is made up of 13 amino acids. CDR1 and CDR2 (germline): MGHDK, SYGVNS. The CDR3 DNA is TGTGCCAGCAGTGGACCCTACAGGGACATCCTGTACTTC. Protein: CASSGPYRDILYF.

The chain combines TRBV30 with TRBJ2-7; D is unclear. The CDR3 runs 10 residues. V was clipped by 2 bases and J by 5 bases, with 4 bases between them. The germline CDR1 and CDR2 sequences are GTSNPN and SVGIG (reference sequence). The CDR3 sequence is CAWSYDEQYF. CDR3 DNA: TGTGCCTGGAGTTATGACGAGCAGTACTTC.